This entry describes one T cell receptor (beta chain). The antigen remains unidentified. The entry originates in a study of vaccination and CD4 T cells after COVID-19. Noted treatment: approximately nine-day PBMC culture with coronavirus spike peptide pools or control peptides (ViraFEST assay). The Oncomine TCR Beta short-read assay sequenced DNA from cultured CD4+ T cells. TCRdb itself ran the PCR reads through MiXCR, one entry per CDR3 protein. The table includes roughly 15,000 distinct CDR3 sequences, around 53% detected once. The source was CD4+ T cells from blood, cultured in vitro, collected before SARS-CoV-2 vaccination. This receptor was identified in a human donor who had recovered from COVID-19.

CDR3 loop: CSASPGANTEAFF. The CDR3 nucleotides are TGCAGTGCTAGTCCGGGGGCCAACACTGAAGCTTTCTTT. The chain employs TRBV20-1 and TRBJ1-1; weak D call: TRBD1 (6 bases). V lost 3 bases and J lost 2, with 10 bases in between. The germline V gene encodes CDR1 DFQATT and CDR2 SNEGSKA (reference sequence). The CDR3 has 13 residues.